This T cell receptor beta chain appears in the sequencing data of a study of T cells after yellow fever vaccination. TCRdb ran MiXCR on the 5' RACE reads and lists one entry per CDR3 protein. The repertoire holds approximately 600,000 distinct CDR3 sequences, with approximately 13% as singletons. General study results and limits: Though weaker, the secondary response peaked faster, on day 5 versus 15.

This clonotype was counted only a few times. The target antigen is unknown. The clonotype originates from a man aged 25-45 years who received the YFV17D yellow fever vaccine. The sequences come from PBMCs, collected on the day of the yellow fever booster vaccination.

CDR3 amino acids: CASSVDRAGNQPQHF. The CDR3 region has the DNA TGTGCCAGCAGTGTAGACAGGGCTGGCAATCAGCCCCAGCATTTT. The chain combines TRBV6-1 with TRBJ1-5; 7 bases match TRBD1. The CDR3 consists of 15 residues. V lost 4 bases, J lost 2 bases, and 5 bases stayed unmatched. Germline CDR1 and CDR2: MNHNS and SASEGT.